This T cell receptor (beta chain) was captured by sequencing in a study of cytomegalovirus exposure and HLA in healthy donors. Study results and limitations: Later on, an analysis tied around 17,000 TCR beta sequences to HLA alleles at 0.05 false discovery rate. In vitro, three CMV-associated chains proved specific for CMV antigens.

V lost 5 bases to trimming and J lost 5 bases; unmatched junction nucleotides: 9. Germline V gene lookup returns CDR1 MNHNY and CDR2 SVGAGI (reference sequence). The CDR3 totals 15 residues. A multiplex PCR was run with 60 Vbeta primers and 13 Jbeta primers. Method: immunoSEQ multiplex PCR; TCRdb's copy keeps in-frame clones and lacks some. The data contain about 100,000 clones, roughly 80% of them singletons. Comments on this clone: The target antigen is unknown.

The receptor's source is a middle-aged man in good health and CMV-seronegative. Sequenced: PBMCs. This chain uses TRBV6-6 with TRBJ2-1; 7 nucleotides agree with TRBD1. The CDR3 DNA reads as TGTGCCAGCAGTCTTCCCGGGACAGAAAACAATGAGCAGTTCTTC. Translating it yields CASSLPGTENNEQFF.